The clone carrying this T cell receptor beta chain was detected a few times. Some clones are missing from TCRdb's copy, which holds only in-frame ones; the method was immunoSEQ multiplex PCR. This table holds roughly 290,000 clones, 80% to 90% found once. The data stem from a study of blood T cell repertoires in COVID-19. There are 14 residues in the CDR3. Germline CDR1 and CDR2: SGHRS and YFSETQ. V was trimmed by 1 base and J by 3 bases, leaving 7 bases between them. The clonotype was recovered from a man younger than 45 who had recovered from COVID-19. Material for sequencing was PBMCs or T cells enriched from blood (not recorded which). This chain links TRBV5-1 with TRBJ2-2, with D perhaps matching TRBD2 (5 bases). CDR3 sequence: CASSLNGDTGELFF. The CDR3 nucleotides are TGCGCCAGCAGCTTGAACGGGGACACCGGGGAGCTGTTTTTT.